The 26 T cell receptor beta chains given below trace back to one sample, sequenced in a study of CD4+ T cells in melanoma. The protocol was immunoSEQ multiplex PCR, while the TCRdb copy is restricted to in-frame clones and leaves out a portion. The sample carries about 21,000 clones, roughly 78% recorded once. These receptors came from a human donor with melanoma.

This clone rates as medium-sized. The chain has TRBV6-5 and TRBJ1-2; no definite D call. Germline V gives CDR1 MNHEY, CDR2 SVGAGI. Trimming removed 2 bases at V and 4 bases at J, with 11 bases between. CDR3 length: 14 residues. The CDR3 region has the DNA TGTGCCAGCAGTTACGCGGAGGAGGGCTATGGCTACACCTTC. It yields the protein CASSYAEEGYGYTF.

This clone was seen just once. This rearrangement joins TRBV5-1 to TRBJ2-5, with a possible D match to TRBD1 (5 bases). CDR3 length: 13 amino acids. V was pared by 4 bases and J by 5 bases, with 12 bases between. Germline V lookup: CDR1 SGHRS, CDR2 YFSETQ. CDR3 DNA sequence: TGCGCCAGCAGCCCCAGGGTTTCGGAGACCCAGTACTTC. It translates to CASSPRVSETQYF.

This rearrangement joins TRBV9 to TRBJ2-1; D possibly uses TRBD1 or TRBD2 (5 bases each). This CDR3 comprises 15 residues. Germline lookup yields CDR1 SGDLS and CDR2 YYNGEE. Trimming pared 2 bases from V and 3 bases from J, leaving 12 bases between. The chain's CDR3 is CASSVAGALYNEQFF. The CDR3 DNA reads as TGTGCCAGCAGCGTGGCCGGGGCCCTCTACAATGAGCAGTTCTTC.

This clone was detected only a few times. The V gene is TRBV18, the J gene TRBJ1-1, with 11 positions matching TRBD1. The junction had 3 bases not matched to a gene; V was cut back by 5 bases and J by 4 bases. The CDR3 has 14 amino acids. Germline values: CDR1 KGHSH, CDR2 LQKENI. The CDR3 sequence is CASSGQGAGTEAFF. DNA of the CDR3: TGTGCCAGCTCAGGACAGGGGGCTGGCACTGAAGCTTTCTTT.

J is TRBJ2-5 and V is TRBV5-1; 8 nucleotides agree with TRBD2. The V gene's germline CDR1 is SGHRS and CDR2 YFSETQ. With 6 bases clipped from V and 2 bases from J, the junction kept 6 bases outside the gene matches. The CDR3 totals 14 residues. The CDR3 nucleotides are TGCGCCAGCAAACTAGCGGTCGTTCAAGAGACCCAGTACTTC. Translated: CASKLAVVQETQYF.

The chain has TRBV4-1 and TRBJ2-3; possibly TRBD1 for D (6 bases). Trimming took off 0 bases at V and 6 bases at J, with 19 bases between the two ends. The length of the CDR3 is 17 residues. Per the germline V gene, CDR1 is MGHRA and CDR2 is YSYEKL. This CDR3 reads CASSQDKTGMHADTQYF. In DNA, the CDR3 is TGCGCCAGCAGCCAAGATAAAACAGGGATGCACGCGGATACGCAGTATTTT.

CDR3 residues: CASTGGMNTEAFF. CDR3 sequence (DNA): TGTGCCAGCACAGGGGGGATGAACACTGAAGCTTTCTTT. V usage is TRBV6-6 and J usage is TRBJ1-1; 7 nucleotides align to TRBD1. CDR1 is MNHNY, CDR2 SVGAGI, per germline (reference sequence). The CDR3 covers 13 residues. Trimming took 7 bases from V and 0 from J; bases not matched to a gene: 2.

The rearrangement uses TRBV10-2 and TRBJ1-2; D unclear. Germline CDR1 is WSHSY and CDR2 is SAAADI. Trimming took off 3 bases at V and 8 bases at J, with 13 bases between the two ends. The CDR3 extends over 13 amino acids. The CDR3 loop is CASSEGRIGGYTF. DNA for the CDR3: TGCGCCAGCAGTGAAGGCAGGATCGGAGGCTACACCTTC.

The CDR3 DNA sequence: TGTGCCAGCAGCCTAAGACAGGGGCGCACTGAAGCTTTCTTT. Amino acids: CASSLRQGRTEAFF. The chain has TRBV9 and TRBJ1-1; 8 nucleotides agree with TRBD1. CDR1 is SGDLS, CDR2 YYNGEE, per germline. The trim removed 4 bases at V and 4 bases at J, leaving 6 bases unmatched. The CDR3 is 14 residues long.

In nucleotides, the CDR3 is TGTGCCAGCAGCTTCCAGGGGGCGCAGGAGCAGTACTTC. As protein: CASSFQGAQEQYF. The V and J genes are TRBV5-5 and TRBJ2-7; 8 bases are shared with TRBD1. This CDR3 spans 13 amino acids. CDR1 is SGHKS, CDR2 YYEKEE, per germline (reference sequence). Losses at the gene ends were 2 bases for V and 7 bases for J; bases not matched to a gene: 5.

The V and J genes are TRBV18 and TRBJ2-7; 8 bases are a match to TRBD2. Germline lookup yields CDR1 KGHSH and CDR2 LQKENI. The trim removed 3 bases at V and 1 base at J, leaving 2 bases unmatched. The CDR3 is made up of 14 amino acids. CDR3 bases: TGTGCCAGCTCACCGGGGACTAGTTCCTACGAGCAGTACTTC. Protein product: CASSPGTSSYEQYF.

The rearrangement uses TRBV29-1 and TRBJ2-7; D not resolved. This CDR3 comprises 14 residues. CDR1 is SQVTM and CDR2 is ANQGSEA in the germline V gene. The V gene lost 0 bases and the J gene lost 2 bases, with 11 bases spanning the gap. For the CDR3, the DNA is TGCAGCGTTGAAGACAGCGAGAGTCCCTACGAGCAGTACTTC. This encodes CSVEDSESPYEQYF.

The chain uses TRBV15 and TRBJ2-7; TRBD2 agrees at 8 bases. CDR3 length: 14 residues. V dropped 0 bases and J dropped 10; count of bases not matched to a gene: 8. Germline CDR1 LNHNV, CDR2 YYDKDF (reference sequence). CDR3: CATSRDLAGQLQYF. For the CDR3, the DNA is TGTGCCACCAGCAGAGATCTAGCGGGCCAACTCCAGTACTTC.

The chain is built from TRBV6-1 and TRBJ1-5; 7 positions match TRBD1. Per the germline V gene, CDR1 is MNHNS and CDR2 is SASEGT. This CDR3 region has 17 residues. With V trimmed by 4 bases and J by 3 bases, 12 bases remained unmatched. The CDR3 here is CASSVQETGSYNQPQHF. In DNA form, the CDR3 reads TGTGCCAGCAGTGTCCAGGAGACAGGGAGCTACAATCAGCCCCAGCATTTT.

The rearrangement joins TRBV19 to TRBJ1-1; possible D gene TRBD1, 6 bases. The CDR3 has 12 residues. V was clipped by 7 bases and J by 1 base, with 7 bases between them. Germline values: CDR1 LNHDA, CDR2 SQIVND (reference sequence). DNA for the CDR3: TGTGCCAGTACCAGGGGGAACACTGAAGCTTTCTTT. Its protein product is CASTRGNTEAFF. The entire variable domain, with the rest obtained from reference TRBV19 and TRBJ1-1, is as follows: DGGITQSPKYLFRKEGQNVTLSCEQNLNHDAMYWYRQDPGQGLRLIYYSQIVNDFQKGDIAEGYSVSREKKESFPLTVTSAQKNPTAFYLCASTRGNTEAFFGQGTRLTVV.

The rearrangement joins TRBV19 to TRBJ1-2; D is perhaps TRBD1 (5 bases). Between the trimmed V and J ends, which lost 5 bases and 10 bases, there was a span of 23 bases. Germline CDR1 LNHDA, CDR2 SQIVND (reference sequence). CDR3 length equals 15 residues. The CDR3 coding sequence is TGTGCCAGTAGTGAGGCAGGGTCCTCCCTTCGGGACTACACCTTC. This sequence encodes CASSEAGSSLRDYTF.

This clone appeared a few times. The J gene is TRBJ2-3, the V gene TRBV5-1, with D maybe TRBD2 (7 bases). This CDR3 comprises 14 residues. Trimming took off 6 bases at V and 3 bases at J, with 14 bases between the two ends. Germline V gives CDR1 SGHRS, CDR2 YFSETQ. The CDR3 loop is CASTRGGLTDTQYF. CDR3 bases: TGCGCCAGCACCCGCGGGGGCCTGACAGATACGCAGTATTTT.

In this sample, this clone turned up a few times. V gene TRBV5-5 combines with J gene TRBJ1-1; weak D call: TRBD1 (5 bases). Germline CDR1 and CDR2: SGHKS and YYEKEE (reference sequence). Trimming pared 5 bases from V and 7 bases from J, leaving 15 bases between. The CDR3 contains 13 residues. CDR3 in amino acids: CASRRTGALEAFF. In DNA, the CDR3 is TGTGCCAGCAGACGCACCGGGGCGCTTGAAGCTTTCTTT.

This clone has only one observation. The chain has TRBV6-1 and TRBJ2-3; D call uncertain. The V and J ends lost 2 bases and 2 bases respectively, with 11 bases between them. The CDR3 spans 15 residues. The germline gives CDR1 MNHNS, CDR2 SASEGT. Here the CDR3 DNA reads TGTGCCAGCAGTGAACAAAGGTCCCTCACAGATACGCAGTATTTT. Translating gives CASSEQRSLTDTQYF.

V is TRBV7-9 and J is TRBJ2-1; D may be TRBD1 (7 bases). The CDR3 is 15 amino acids. Germline CDR1 is SEHNR and CDR2 is FQNEAQ (reference sequence). The V gene lost 7 bases and the J gene lost 0 bases, with 13 bases spanning the gap. CDR3 bases: TGTGCCAGCACCAGGGGGGCTAGCTCCTACAATGAGCAGTTCTTC. Protein sequence: CASTRGASSYNEQFF.

A few counts support this clone. The J gene is TRBJ2-7, the V gene TRBV2, with 10 bases fitting TRBD1. The CDR3 runs 14 residues. Germline V gene lookup returns CDR1 SNHLY and CDR2 FYNNEI. Trimming cost V 6 bases and J 5 bases; bases outside gene matches: 7. CDR3 region: CASRGTGVVHEQYF. The CDR3 nucleotides read TGTGCCAGCAGGGGGACAGGGGTGGTCCACGAGCAGTACTTC.

V gene TRBV7-8 combines with J gene TRBJ2-5; D might be TRBD2 (6 bases). The germline V gene encodes CDR1 SGHVS and CDR2 FQNEAQ. V was pared by 6 bases and J by 3 bases, with 17 bases between. There are 15 residues in the CDR3. The CDR3 DNA follows: TGTGCCAGCAGTCTCTTTTATAGCGGTAAAGAGACCCAGTACTTC. It specifies CASSLFYSGKETQYF. The variable domain in full, completed from reference TRBV7-8 and TRBJ2-5, reads GAGVSQSPRYKVAKRGQDVALRCDPISGHVSLFWYQQALGQGPEFLTYFQNEAQLDKSGLPSDRFFAERPEGSVSTLKIQRTQQEDSAVYLCASSLFYSGKETQYFGPGTRLLVL.

There are a few counts of this clone. The rearrangement links TRBV6-5 to TRBJ1-5; no firm D call. V lost 10 bases to trimming and J lost 3 bases, with 13 bases between them. The CDR3 contains 13 residues. Germline CDR1 reads MNHEY; CDR2 reads SVGAGI. The CDR3 loop reads CATRAGSNQPQHF. CDR3 bases: TGTGCCACACGTGCGGGTTCCAATCAGCCCCAGCATTTT.

The genes are TRBV10-3 and TRBJ2-7; D might be TRBD1 or TRBD2, each matching 5 bases. The V end was cut by 6 bases, the J end by 6 bases, with 15 bases between. In germline, CDR1 is ENHRY, CDR2 SYGVKD. The CDR3 runs 13 residues. The CDR3 loop is CAISWDVKGEQYF. The CDR3 nucleotides are TGTGCCATCAGCTGGGACGTTAAAGGCGAGCAGTACTTC.

The chain uses TRBV14 and TRBJ1-2, with D possibly being TRBD1 (6 bases). V was trimmed by 2 bases and J by 4 bases, leaving 11 bases between them. This CDR3 region has 14 residues. CDR1 and CDR2 from the germline V gene are SGHDN and FVKESK. This CDR3 is CASSQMDSFYGYTF. In DNA, the CDR3 is TGTGCCAGCAGCCAAATGGACAGCTTCTATGGCTACACCTTC.

CDR3 bases: TGTGCCAGCAAGACTAGCGGGGGGTTATACGAGCAGTACTTC. The encoded protein is CASKTSGGLYEQYF. This chain connects TRBV2 to TRBJ2-7; 13 nucleotides match TRBD2. V was pared by 7 bases and J by 4 bases, with 4 bases of the junction left unmatched. CDR1 SNHLY and CDR2 FYNNEI come from the germline V gene. The CDR3 spans 14 residues. The full variable domain, its missing parts supplied by reference TRBV2 and TRBJ2-7, is EPEVTQTPSHQVTQMGQEVILRCVPISNHLYFYWYRQILGQKVEFLVSFYNNEISEKSEIFDDQFSVERPDGSNFTLKIRSTKLEDSAMYFCASKTSGGLYEQYFGPGTRLTVT.